This entry lists 9 T cell receptor beta chains sequenced from one sample in a study of Graves' ophthalmopathy and Graves' hyperthyroidism. Amplification of TCR beta CDR3 regions used RNA transcripts. The workflow started with a first-round RT-PCR run with HTBI primers and then moved on to a second-round multiplex PCR. TCRdb called the multiplex PCR reads again in MiXCR, with one record for every CDR3 protein. Here the sample spans over a million distinct CDR3 sequences, roughly 35% being singletons. Sequenced input: peripheral blood or thyroid tissue (not recorded which). These receptor sequences come from an adult man with Graves' hyperthyroidism.

This clonotype was counted a few times. The chain carries TRBV7-2 and TRBJ2-7; D is perhaps TRBD1 (6 bases). Germline V gives CDR1 SGHTA, CDR2 FQGNSA. The CDR3 spans 19 residues. The V and J ends lost 1 base and 0 bases respectively, with 22 bases between them. CDR3 coding DNA: TGTGCCAGCAGCTTAGTAGGGGCCAACAGGGTTAGCCTCTCCTACGAGCAGTACTTC. Its protein is CASSLVGANRVSLSYEQYF.

V usage is TRBV20-1 and J usage is TRBJ1-5; D unclear. Between the trimmed V and J ends, which lost 6 bases and 1 base, there was a span of 7 bases. Germline V lookup: CDR1 DFQATT, CDR2 SNEGSKA (reference sequence). The CDR3 is 12 amino acids. DNA for the CDR3: TGCAGTGCCGTCGGGAGCAATCAGCCCCAGCATTTT. Amino acid sequence: CSAVGSNQPQHF.

DNA of the CDR3: TGTGCCAGCAGTTTTAGGACAGTGCTTTTTGAAGCTTTCTTT. As protein: CASSFRTVLFEAFF. V is TRBV28 and J is TRBJ1-1; D possibly corresponds to TRBD1 (6 bases). The CDR3 loop spans 14 amino acids. Per the germline V gene, CDR1 is MDHEN and CDR2 is SYDVKM. Trimming pared 3 bases from V and 7 bases from J, leaving 15 bases between.

This clonotype was observed at least ten times. The chain couples TRBV7-9 to TRBJ1-1; TRBD1 agrees at 7 bases. V gave up 5 bases and J gave up 0 bases; unmatched junction bases: 6. The germline V gene has CDR1 SEHNR and CDR2 FQNEAQ (reference sequence). CDR3 size: 15 residues. DNA for the CDR3: TGTGCCAGCAGCGCCGAGACAGGGATGAACACTGAAGCTTTCTTT. This gives the protein CASSAETGMNTEAFF.

J is TRBJ1-1 and V is TRBV9; D not certain. Germline CDR1 and CDR2: SGDLS and YYNGEE. The CDR3 is made up of 15 amino acids. The V end lost 1 base, the J end lost 5 bases, and 15 bases lay between the germline ends. This chain's CDR3 is CASSVTSRAFTEAFF. The CDR3 DNA reads as TGTGCCAGCAGCGTAACTTCCCGGGCATTTACTGAAGCTTTCTTT.

V usage is TRBV19 and J usage is TRBJ1-5; D remains unclear. V was cut by 8 bases and J by 0 bases, with 11 bases left in between. CDR3 length: 14 residues. In germline, CDR1 is LNHDA, CDR2 SQIVND (reference sequence). This CDR3 reads CASVGVGSNQPQHF. The CDR3 DNA sequence: TGTGCCAGTGTTGGGGTGGGTAGCAATCAGCCCCAGCATTTT.

The rearrangement links TRBV9 to TRBJ1-5; weak D call: TRBD1 (6 bases). Germline V lookup: CDR1 SGDLS, CDR2 YYNGEE. The CDR3 consists of 15 residues. Trimming cost V 7 bases and J 6 bases, with 20 bases left between them. The CDR3 DNA reads as TGTGCCAGCTCACCTGGGGGGGCAGAGGGTCAGCCCCAGCATTTT. Protein: CASSPGGAEGQPQHF.

Regarding this clonotype: The conserved final phenylalanine or tryptophan is absent from the CDR3, which likely points to a read error. It is unclear where the CDR3 begins or ends on the DNA, so no DNA is shown, and the CDR3 is as TCRdb lists it. The rearrangement links TRBV29-1 to TRBJ1-3. The CDR3 adds up to 8 amino acids, both ends counted. From germline, CDR1 is SQVTM and CDR2 ANQGSEA. CDR3 amino acids: CSVVRGPP.

J is TRBJ2-5 and V is TRBV29-1, with a weak D call TRBD1 (5 bases). The V and J ends lost 8 bases and 2 bases respectively, with 15 bases between them. Per the germline V gene, CDR1 is SQVTM and CDR2 is ANQGSEA. The CDR3 is 13 amino acids. CDR3 nucleotide sequence: TGCAGCTTGAACGCCGCAGGGCAAGAGACCCAGTACTTC. Translating it yields CSLNAAGQETQYF.